The source of this TCR beta chain is a study of blood T cells in healthy people across ages. The study's findings and limits: Naive T cell percentage by flow cytometry tracked strongly with beta diversity. Unknown CMV status may confound age-related changes in expanded clones. Among long-lived donors, naive CD4+ cells were more numerous and diversity higher than in aged donors. As age increased, TCR beta diversity per million T cells fell in a roughly linear fashion.

Trimming took 11 bases from V and 1 from J; bases not matched to a gene: 11. In germline, CDR1 is SGHVT, CDR2 SQSDAQ. CDR3 length: 14 residues. Sample-barcoded 5' priming and a J-beta primer mix drove a second PCR of about 7 to 12 cycles. TCRdb reprocessed the 5' RACE reads via MiXCR and lists one record per CDR3 protein. This repertoire shows approximately 820,000 distinct CDR3 sequences, about 42% found once; its top ten account for about 19%. As regards this clonotype: Its matching antigen is unknown.

This TCR derives from a man between 60 and 75 years old in good health. Sequencing input: blood. The chain is built from TRBV7-4 and TRBJ2-7; 7 positions agree with TRBD2. The CDR3 DNA follows: TGTGCCGGCACCTGGGAGGGTCCTTCCTACGAGCAGTACTTC. Translated, it gives CAGTWEGPSYEQYF.